The 17 T cell receptor beta chains below were found in one sample sequenced in a study of cytomegalovirus exposure and HLA in healthy donors. The PCR used 60 Vbeta and 13 Jbeta primers. Only in-frame clones appear in the TCRdb table, and some are missing; sequencing was by immunoSEQ multiplex PCR. The table shows about 90,000 clones, with 60% to 80% occurring only once. Input material: PBMCs. These receptors all stem from a woman in her fifties or sixties in good health and CMV-seropositive.

This chain's CDR3 is CASSYEGLAGFEQYF. The CDR3, as DNA: TGTGCCAGCAGTTACGAGGGACTAGCGGGTTTCGAGCAGTACTTC. The V gene is TRBV6-5, the J gene TRBJ2-7; TRBD2 matches at 12 bases. After removal of 2 bases from V and 6 bases from J, the junction contained 5 bases not matched to a gene. There are 15 residues in the CDR3. The germline V gene encodes CDR1 MNHEY and CDR2 SVGAGI.

This chain links TRBV25-1 with TRBJ1-4, with 8 positions matching TRBD1. Germline V gives CDR1 MGHDK, CDR2 SYGVNS. The CDR3 runs to 15 residues. V was pared by 8 bases and J by 7 bases, with 12 bases of the junction left unmatched. The CDR3 DNA reads TGTGCCAGCGCACCCCGACAGGGGCCGGTTGAAAAACTGTTTTTT. Amino acid sequence: CASAPRQGPVEKLFF.

This clone was detected only once. This chain joins TRBV28 and TRBJ2-3; 15 nucleotides match TRBD2. This CDR3 contains 17 residues. Trimming took 4 bases from V and 3 from J; bases not matched to a gene: 5. In germline, CDR1 is MDHEN, CDR2 SYDVKM. CDR3 residues: CASSSGTSGRLTDTQYF. CDR3 DNA sequence: TGTGCCAGCAGTTCGGGGACTAGCGGGAGGTTAACAGATACGCAGTATTTT.

The CDR3 nucleotides are TGTGCCAGCAGCCAAGCCCCGGGGGAGCCCCAGCATTTT. As protein: CASSQAPGEPQHF. V gene TRBV4-2 combines with J gene TRBJ1-5; tentative D call: TRBD1 (5 bases). V was pared by 1 base and J by 8 bases, with 9 bases between. Germline V gene sequence: CDR1 LGHNA, CDR2 YNFKEQ. The CDR3 totals 13 residues.

V and J are TRBV28 and TRBJ1-1; no firm D call. V lost 10 bases, J lost 4 bases, and 13 bases lay in between. CDR3 size: 12 residues. Per the germline V gene, CDR1 is MDHEN and CDR2 is SYDVKM. The CDR3 DNA reads TGTGCCACCTTGAGGGCCCCCACTGAAGCTTTCTTT. Encoded protein: CATLRAPTEAFF.

The chain joins TRBV18 to TRBJ2-5, with TRBD1 identical over 10 bases. The J call could be wrong; TRBJ2-7 is a better fit for the DNA end. This CDR3 contains 15 residues. CDR1 is KGHSH, CDR2 LQKENI, per germline. The CDR3 sequence is CASSRGQGTLYEQYF. CDR3 coding DNA: TGTGCCAGCTCACGGGGACAGGGGACCCTCTACGAGCAGTACTTC.

This clone occurred a few times. The J gene is TRBJ1-2, the V gene TRBV18; 7 positions match TRBD1. CDR1 is KGHSH, CDR2 LQKENI, per germline. The CDR3 has 16 amino acids. The trim removed 3 bases at V and 5 bases at J, leaving 12 bases unmatched. For the CDR3, the DNA is TGTGCCAGCTCACCTTCAAACGGAGAACAGGGGTATGGCTACACCTTC. Amino acid sequence: CASSPSNGEQGYGYTF.

CDR3 region: CATSRDGFGGRGEKLFF. CDR3 nucleotides: TGTGCCACCAGCAGAGATGGATTCGGGGGGCGCGGGGAAAAACTGTTTTTT. The V and J genes are TRBV15 and TRBJ1-4; TRBD1 is a possible D gene (6 bases). The CDR3 runs 17 residues. The V and J ends lost 0 bases and 8 bases respectively, with 19 bases between them. Germline V CDR1 and CDR2: LNHNV, YYDKDF (reference sequence).

This chain connects TRBV4-2 to TRBJ1-2, with unresolved D. CDR1 and CDR2 from the germline V gene are LGHNA and YNFKEQ. V lost 3 bases, J lost 2 bases, and 13 bases lay in between. The CDR3 contains 15 residues. CDR3 sequence (DNA): TGTGCCAGCAGCCAGTTCGGTGGGCTAAACTATGGCTACACCTTC. It is translated as CASSQFGGLNYGYTF.

The chain recombines TRBV19 with TRBJ1-1, with 7 bases matching TRBD1. The CDR3 runs to 14 residues. V shed 4 bases and J 2 bases; nucleotides not matched to a gene: 4. Germline V gene lookup returns CDR1 LNHDA and CDR2 SQIVND (reference sequence). CDR3 DNA sequence: TGTGCCAGTAGTAAATGGGACAGAAACACTGAAGCTTTCTTT. It translates to CASSKWDRNTEAFF. Complete variable domain (other parts from reference TRBV19 and TRBJ1-1): DGGITQSPKYLFRKEGQNVTLSCEQNLNHDAMYWYRQDPGQGLRLIYYSQIVNDFQKGDIAEGYSVSREKKESFPLTVTSAQKNPTAFYLCASSKWDRNTEAFFGQGTRLTVV.

V gene TRBV9 combines with J gene TRBJ1-3; D possibly corresponds to TRBD1 (5 bases). This CDR3 spans 16 amino acids. The germline V and J ends were trimmed by 0 bases and 4 bases, with 14 bases remaining between them. The V gene's germline CDR1 is SGDLS and CDR2 YYNGEE. The CDR3 spells CASSVGGRVAGNTIYF. In nucleotides, the CDR3 is TGTGCCAGCAGCGTAGGAGGCAGGGTAGCAGGAAACACCATATATTTT.

The chain employs TRBV5-8 and TRBJ2-5; 11 bases agree with TRBD2. The CDR3 loop spans 16 amino acids. Germline assignment: CDR1 SGHTS and CDR2 YDEGEE. Germline trimming cut 4 bases from V and 2 bases from J; bases unmatched to any gene: 7. The chain's CDR3 is CASSLGTSGGQETQYF. CDR3 nucleotides: TGTGCCAGCAGCCTCGGGACTAGCGGAGGGCAAGAGACCCAGTACTTC.

The rearrangement joins TRBV5-4 to TRBJ1-1; D is undetermined. The V gene lost 3 bases and the J gene lost 8 bases, with 8 bases spanning the gap. CDR1 SGHNT and CDR2 YYREEE come from the germline V gene (reference sequence). This CDR3 has 11 amino acids. The CDR3 DNA is TGTGCCAGCAGCTCAGGCAGGGAAGCTTTCTTT. It yields the protein CASSSGREAFF.

This CDR3 reads CASSHPQEAFF. CDR3 in DNA: TGTGCCAGCAGCCACCCGCAGGAAGCTTTCTTT. The chain combines TRBV11-2 with TRBJ1-1; D unresolved. The germline gives CDR1 SGHAT, CDR2 FQNNGV. V lost 5 bases to trimming and J lost 8 bases, with 9 bases between them. This CDR3 is 11 amino acids long.

This sequence joins TRBV21-1 and TRBJ1-5. TRBV21-1 is a listed pseudogene. The CDR3 covers 15 residues. DNA of the CDR3: TGTGCCAGCAGCTCCGACCCGGGGGGCAATCAGCCCCAGCATTTT. Its translation: CASSSDPGGNQPQHF.

V gene TRBV10-3 combines with J gene TRBJ2-7, with a weak D call TRBD2 (6 bases). Trimming left V 6 bases short and J 5 bases short, with 17 bases between. This CDR3 is 14 amino acids long. Germline V gives CDR1 ENHRY, CDR2 SYGVKD. The CDR3 loop reads CAIRSVGGINEQYF. CDR3 coding DNA: TGTGCCATCAGATCGGTTGGGGGGATCAACGAGCAGTACTTC.

This chain connects TRBV6-5 to TRBJ1-5; 10 bases fit TRBD1. Unmatched junction bases numbered 7, after V lost 10 bases and J lost 7 bases. The CDR3 totals 13 residues. Germline V CDR1 and CDR2: MNHEY, SVGAGI. As DNA, the CDR3 is TGTGCCACGGGACAGGGGAGAAAGCAGCCCCAGCATTTT. It codes for CATGQGRKQPQHF.